The clone carrying this T cell receptor beta chain was seen once. Authors' methods: Using reference gene primer amplification, nucleated cell counts were estimated. The table came from immunoSEQ multiplex PCR; TCRdb's copy has only in-frame clones and leaves some out. V and J calls and clone size are as listed in that table; D and trimming were resolved from the DNA. The data show 90,000 to 150,000 clones, with 75% to 85% seen just once and around 4.1% held by the top ten. Germline loops: CDR1 SGHTA, CDR2 FQGTGA. The CDR3 totals 12 residues. Trimming removed 5 bases from V and 3 bases from J; junction bases left unmatched: 1. These data originate in a study of blood T cell repertoires in COVID-19. Study as a whole: The origin of the acute and convalescent COVID-19 samples was the United States, Italy and Spain.

The gene calls are TRBV7-3 and TRBJ2-7, with TRBD1 matching over 7 bases. The TCR sequence derives from an elderly woman with acute or convalescent COVID-19. Material: peripheral blood. The CDR3 sequence is CASSRQGYEQYF. For the CDR3, the DNA is TGTGCCAGCAGCCGACAGGGCTACGAGCAGTACTTC.